These 8 T cell receptor beta chains were all obtained from the same sample, sequenced in a study of OX40 agonist ivuxolimab in advanced cancers. The data were produced by immunoSEQ multiplex PCR, yet TCRdb's version contains in-frame clones alone and is incomplete. The table has approximately 8,800 clones, 75% to 85% seen once; the top ten hold approximately 16%. Source: CD4+ or CD8+ T cells sorted from blood, taken in a trial of the OX40 agonist ivuxolimab. Receptors originate from an adult with an advanced solid tumor such as melanoma, head and neck, liver or kidney cancer.

This clone showed up just a few times. The chain carries TRBV29-1 and TRBJ2-6; no clear D gene. Trimming shortened V by 6 bases and J by 4 bases, and 13 bases separated the two germline ends. Germline CDR1 is SQVTM and CDR2 is ANQGSEA. The CDR3 runs to 14 residues. The CDR3 sequence: CSVRLDSGANVLTF. The DNA of the CDR3 is TGCAGCGTCCGGTTGGATTCCGGGGCCAACGTCCTGACTTTC. The full variable domain, in which reference TRBV29-1 and TRBJ2-6 provide the parts outside the CDR3, is SAVISQKPSRDICQRGTSLTIQCQVDSQVTMMFWYRQQPGQSLTLIATANQGSEATYESGFVIDKFPISRPNLTFSTLTVSNMSPEDSSIYLCSVRLDSGANVLTFGAGSRLTVL.

J is TRBJ1-1 and V is TRBV14, with D perhaps matching TRBD1 (5 bases). The CDR3 length is 16 residues. In germline, CDR1 is SGHDN, CDR2 FVKESK. Trimming shortened V by 0 bases and J by 7 bases, and 18 bases separated the two germline ends. CDR3 nucleotide sequence: TGTGCCAGCAGCCAAGATGGGCTGTGGGGCAGGAGTGAAGCTTTCTTT. It encodes CASSQDGLWGRSEAFF. Complete variable domain (other parts from reference TRBV14 and TRBJ1-1): EAGVTQFPSHSVIEKGQTVTLRCDPISGHDNLYWYRRVMGKEIKFLLHFVKESKQDESGMPNNRFLAERTGGTYSTLKVQPAELEDSGVYFCASSQDGLWGRSEAFFGQGTRLTVV.

This clone was seen a handful of times. The J gene is TRBJ2-3, the V gene TRBV4-1; 10 positions agree with TRBD2. V lost 1 base to trimming and J lost 9 bases; unmatched junction nucleotides: 13. Germline CDR1 is MGHRA and CDR2 is YSYEKL. The CDR3 contains 17 residues. The CDR3 bases are TGCGCCAGCAGCCAAGGCCTAGCGGGGGCCCCCGCAGGAACGCAGTATTTT. It codes for CASSQGLAGAPAGTQYF.

V is TRBV14 and J is TRBJ2-2; D gene uncertain. The CDR3 has 17 amino acids. Germline CDR1 SGHDN, CDR2 FVKESK. V lost 1 base and J lost 2, with 14 bases in between. CDR3 sequence reads: CASSQGYVYGNTGELFF. The CDR3 DNA reads as TGTGCCAGCAGCCAAGGATATGTTTACGGTAACACCGGGGAGCTGTTTTTT.

This chain's CDR3 is CASSYHSSYMNTEAFF. The CDR3 DNA reads as TGTGCCAGCAGCTATCATTCCTCTTATATGAACACTGAAGCTTTCTTT. The chain carries TRBV11-2 and TRBJ1-1; D not certain. This CDR3 is built from 16 residues. Germline loops: CDR1 SGHAT, CDR2 FQNNGV. V lost 4 bases to trimming and J lost 0 bases, with 15 bases between them. Full variable domain (rest looked up from reference TRBV11-2 and TRBJ1-1): EAGVAQSPRYKIIEKRQSVAFWCNPISGHATLYWYQQILGQGPKLLIQFQNNGVVDDSQLPKDRFSAERLKGVDSTLKIQPAKLEDSAVYLCASSYHSSYMNTEAFFGQGTRLTVV.

This rearrangement joins TRBV5-4 to TRBJ2-7; D is perhaps TRBD1 or TRBD2 (6 bases each). Germline CDR1 SGHNT, CDR2 YYREEE (reference sequence). V was pared by 0 bases and J by 3 bases, with 10 bases between. There are 14 residues in the CDR3. The CDR3 region is CASSLGEGGYEQYF. The CDR3 bases are TGTGCCAGCAGCTTGGGTGAGGGGGGCTACGAGCAGTACTTC.

The chain couples TRBV7-9 to TRBJ2-7, with 7 bases identical to TRBD1. The CDR3 length is 14 residues. Per germline, CDR1 SEHNR and CDR2 FQNEAQ (reference sequence). After removal of 5 bases from V and 5 bases from J, the junction contained 9 bases not matched to a gene. In DNA, the CDR3 is TGTGCCAGCAGCAAAACCGGGACAGTCCACGAGCAGTACTTC. It translates to CASSKTGTVHEQYF. The full variable domain, completed using reference TRBV7-9 and TRBJ2-7, is DTGVSQNPRHKITKRGQNVTFRCDPISEHNRLYWYRQTLGQGPEFLTYFQNEAQLEKSRLLSDRFSAERPKGSFSTLEIQRTEQGDSAMYLCASSKTGTVHEQYFGPGTRLTVT.

The V call is TRBV5-6, the J call TRBJ2-1, with 8 nucleotides matching TRBD1. CDR3 size: 12 residues. The ends lost 7 bases at V and 14 bases at J; junction bases unmatched: 11. The germline V gene encodes CDR1 SGHDT and CDR2 YYEEEE. In nucleotides, the CDR3 is TGTGCCAGCGGTAGACAGGGGCTAGCGAAGTTCTTC. It yields the protein CASGRQGLAKFF.